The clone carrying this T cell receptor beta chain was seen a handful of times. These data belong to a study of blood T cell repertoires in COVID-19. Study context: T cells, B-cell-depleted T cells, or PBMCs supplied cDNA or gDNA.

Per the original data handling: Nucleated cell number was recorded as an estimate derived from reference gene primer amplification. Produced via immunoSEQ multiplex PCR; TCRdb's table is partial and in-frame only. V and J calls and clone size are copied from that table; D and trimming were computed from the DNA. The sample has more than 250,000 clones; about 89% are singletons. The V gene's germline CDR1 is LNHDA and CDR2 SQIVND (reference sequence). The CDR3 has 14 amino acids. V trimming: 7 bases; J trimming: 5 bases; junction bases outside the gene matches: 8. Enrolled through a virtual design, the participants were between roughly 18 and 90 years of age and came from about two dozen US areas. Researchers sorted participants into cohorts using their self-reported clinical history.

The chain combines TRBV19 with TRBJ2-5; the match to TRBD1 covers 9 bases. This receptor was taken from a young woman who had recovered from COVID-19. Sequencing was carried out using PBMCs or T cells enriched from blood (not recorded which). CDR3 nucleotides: TGTGCCAGTAACCCGACAGGGGGAGGGGAGACCCAGTACTTC. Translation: CASNPTGGGETQYF.